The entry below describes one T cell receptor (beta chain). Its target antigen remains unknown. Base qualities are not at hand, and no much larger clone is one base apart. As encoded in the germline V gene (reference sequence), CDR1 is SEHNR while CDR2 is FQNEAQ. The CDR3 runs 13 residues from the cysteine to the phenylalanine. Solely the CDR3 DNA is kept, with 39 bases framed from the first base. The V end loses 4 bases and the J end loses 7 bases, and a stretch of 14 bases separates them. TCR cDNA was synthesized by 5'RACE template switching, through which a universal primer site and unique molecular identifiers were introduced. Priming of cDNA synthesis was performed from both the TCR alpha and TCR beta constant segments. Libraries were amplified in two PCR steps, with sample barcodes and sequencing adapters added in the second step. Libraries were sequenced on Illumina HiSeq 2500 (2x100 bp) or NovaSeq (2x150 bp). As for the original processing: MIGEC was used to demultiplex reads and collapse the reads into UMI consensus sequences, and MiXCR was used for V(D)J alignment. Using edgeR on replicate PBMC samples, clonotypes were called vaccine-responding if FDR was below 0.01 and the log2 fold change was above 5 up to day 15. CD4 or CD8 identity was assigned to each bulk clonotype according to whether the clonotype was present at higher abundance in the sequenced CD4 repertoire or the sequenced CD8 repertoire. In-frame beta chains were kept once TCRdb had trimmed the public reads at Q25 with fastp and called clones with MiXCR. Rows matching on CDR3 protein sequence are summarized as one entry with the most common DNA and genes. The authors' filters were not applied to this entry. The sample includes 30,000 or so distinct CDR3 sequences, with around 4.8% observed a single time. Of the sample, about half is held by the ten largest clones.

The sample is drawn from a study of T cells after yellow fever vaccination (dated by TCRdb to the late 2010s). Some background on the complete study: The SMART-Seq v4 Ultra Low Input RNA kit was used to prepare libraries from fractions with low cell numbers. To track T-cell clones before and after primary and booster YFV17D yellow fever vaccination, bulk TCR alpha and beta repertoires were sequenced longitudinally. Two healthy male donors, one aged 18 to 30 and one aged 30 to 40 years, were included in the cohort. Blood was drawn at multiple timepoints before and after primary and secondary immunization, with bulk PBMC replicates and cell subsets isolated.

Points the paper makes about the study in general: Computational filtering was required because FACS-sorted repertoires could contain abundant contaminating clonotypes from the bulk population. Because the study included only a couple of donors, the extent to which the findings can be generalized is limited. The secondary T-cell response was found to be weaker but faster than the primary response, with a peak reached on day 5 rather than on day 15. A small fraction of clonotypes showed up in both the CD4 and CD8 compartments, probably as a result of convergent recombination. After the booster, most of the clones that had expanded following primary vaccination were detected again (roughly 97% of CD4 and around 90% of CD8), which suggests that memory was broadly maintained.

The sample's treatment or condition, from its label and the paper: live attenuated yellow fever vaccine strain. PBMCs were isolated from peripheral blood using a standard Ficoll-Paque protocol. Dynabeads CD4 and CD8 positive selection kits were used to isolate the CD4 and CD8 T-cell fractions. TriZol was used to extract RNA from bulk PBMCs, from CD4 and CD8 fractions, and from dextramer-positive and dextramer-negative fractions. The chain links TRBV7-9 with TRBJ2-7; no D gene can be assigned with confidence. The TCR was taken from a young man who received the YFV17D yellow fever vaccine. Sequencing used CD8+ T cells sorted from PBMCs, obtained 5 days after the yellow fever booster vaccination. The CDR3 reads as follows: CASSYLLGEEQYF. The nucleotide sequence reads TGTGCCAGCAGCTATCTCTTGGGTGAGGAGCAGTACTTC.